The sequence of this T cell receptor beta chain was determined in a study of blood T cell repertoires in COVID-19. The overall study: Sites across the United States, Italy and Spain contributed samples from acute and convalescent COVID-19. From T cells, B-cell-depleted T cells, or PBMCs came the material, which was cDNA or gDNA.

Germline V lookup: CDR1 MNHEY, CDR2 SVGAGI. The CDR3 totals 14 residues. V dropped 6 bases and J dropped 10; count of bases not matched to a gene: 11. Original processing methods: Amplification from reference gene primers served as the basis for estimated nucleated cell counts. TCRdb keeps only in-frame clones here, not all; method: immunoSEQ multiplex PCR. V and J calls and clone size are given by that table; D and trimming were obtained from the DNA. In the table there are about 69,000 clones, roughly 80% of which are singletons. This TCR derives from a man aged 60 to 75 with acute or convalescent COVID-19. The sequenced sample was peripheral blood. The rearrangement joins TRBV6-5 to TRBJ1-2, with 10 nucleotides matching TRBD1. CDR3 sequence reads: CASRTGQGVLSYTF. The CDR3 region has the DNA TGTGCCAGCAGGACAGGACAGGGGGTTTTGTCCTACACCTTC.